The clone carrying this T cell receptor beta chain was counted between two and nine times. The antigen is not known. Reverse transcription of all isolated RNA meant that expressed TCRB transcripts were sequenced. Mean read depth for naive, central memory and regulatory T cell samples was some 3.8 million reads. The protocol was immunoSEQ multiplex PCR, while the TCRdb copy is restricted to in-frame clones and leaves out a portion. The data hold around 250,000 clones, with about 15% observed a single time. This specimen comes from a study of beta chain features in type 1 diabetes. Study overall: The study examined about 100 million sorted cells across all samples. Overall study findings and caveats: Naive, central memory and regulatory TCRB repertoires appeared more similar among patients than healthy donors. There was a moderate but significant shortening of TCRB CDR3s in all four CD4+ subsets of Type 1 diabetes patients.

The CDR3 has 13 residues. Trimming cost V 4 bases and J 3 bases, with 10 bases left between them. The germline CDR1 and CDR2 sequences are SGHNT and YYREEE (reference sequence). Averaging about 0.12 L, one heparinised blood draw came from each individual donor. The chain carries TRBV5-4 and TRBJ1-1; tentative D call: TRBD1 (5 bases). This receptor was taken from a young man with type 1 diabetes. Sequenced: naive CD4+ T cells from blood. Here the CDR3 DNA reads TGTGCCAGCAGCGTGACAGTATACACTGAAGCTTTCTTT. This encodes CASSVTVYTEAFF. Drawing the rest from reference TRBV5-4 and TRBJ1-1, the complete variable domain is ETGVTQSPTHLIKTRGQQVTLRCSSQSGHNTVSWYQQALGQGPQFIFQYYREEENGRGNFPPRFSGLQFPNYSSELNVNALELDDSALYLCASSVTVYTEAFFGQGTRLTVV.